These T cell receptor beta chains were read from a single sample in a study of T-cell reconstitution after alpha-beta-depleted transplantation in children. TCRdb recomputed calls from the PCR reads with MiXCR, one row per CDR3 protein. Here the sample spans approximately 80,000 distinct CDR3 sequences, around 14% being singletons. The material was PBMCs, mostly from graft donor cells, obtained 180 days after TCRalphabeta/CD19-depleted stem cell transplant. The receptor source for this set is a male patient between 2 and 10 years old who had a stem cell transplant for acute lymphoblastic leukemia, so the T cells may come from the graft donor. Each CDR3 is given with its conserved first and last residue. D genes are given only for firm matches. Some rows mark clone size as missing; the rest say once, few, many or name a class of expanded clone.

d_call	v_call	clone_size	j_call	cdr3_aa	cdr3_nt
NA	TRBV7-2	NA	TRBJ2-7	CASSSYNEQYF	TGTGCCAGCAGCAGCTACAACGAGCAGTACTTC
TRBD1	TRBV24-1	NA	TRBJ2-1	CATSDLDRDNEQFF	TGTGCCACCAGTGATTTGGACAGGGACAATGAGCAGTTCTTC
TRBD2	TRBV6-1	NA	TRBJ2-7	CASRQGLAGTYEQYF	TGTGCCAGCAGGCAGGGACTAGCGGGGACCTACGAGCAGTACTTC
NA	TRBV28	few	TRBJ2-5	CASSLDREGVQETQYF	TGTGCCAGCAGCTTAGACAGGGAGGGGGTACAAGAGACCCAGTACTTC
TRBD1	TRBV20-1	NA	TRBJ1-6	CSARVGTGSRSPLHF	TGCAGTGCTAGGGTTGGGACAGGGAGTCGCTCACCCCTCCACTTT
TRBD2	TRBV7-2	NA	TRBJ2-4	CASSPRLVAGKTIQYF	TGTGCCAGCAGCCCTAGATTAGTAGCGGGAAAAACCATTCAGTACTTC
NA	TRBV20-1	NA	TRBJ2-5	CSAPVREIQETQYF	TGCAGTGCTCCGGTCAGGGAGATCCAAGAGACCCAGTACTTC
NA	TRBV18	few	TRBJ2-7	CASSPRDGVHAYEQYF	TGTGCCAGCTCACCACGAGACGGAGTACACGCCTACGAGCAGTACTTC
NA	TRBV6-1	few	TRBJ1-5	CASTGLVGLNQPQHF	TGTGCCAGCACGGGACTCGTGGGGCTTAATCAGCCCCAGCATTTT
TRBD1	TRBV20-1	few	TRBJ1-4	CSASRGRGEKLFF	TGCAGTGCTAGCAGGGGGAGAGGGGAAAAACTGTTTTTT
NA	TRBV20-1	many	TRBJ2-5	CSASRFGNLGTQYF	TGCAGTGCTAGCCGCTTCGGGAACCTCGGGACCCAGTACTTC
TRBD1	TRBV20-1	many	TRBJ1-6	CSANRDRGSPLHF	TGCAGTGCTAACCGGGACAGGGGATCGCCCCTCCACTTT
NA	TRBV24-1	NA	TRBJ2-3	CATSDWDTTDTQYF	TGTGCCACCAGTGACTGGGACACTACAGATACGCAGTATTTT
NA	TRBV7-2	NA	TRBJ2-1	CASSLAGPSYNEQFF	TGTGCCAGCAGCTTAGCGGGGCCGTCCTACAATGAGCAGTTCTTC
NA	TRBV5-1	many	TRBJ1-1	CASGPSGGNTEAFF	TGCGCCAGCGGACCTTCGGGAGGTAACACTGAAGCTTTCTTT
NA	TRBV7-2	NA	TRBJ1-5	CASSSTTGRQQPQHF	TGTGCCAGCAGCTCTACCACAGGGAGGCAACAGCCCCAGCATTTT
TRBD1	TRBV6-5	many	TRBJ1-1	CASSHDWTGVVNTEAFF	TGTGCCAGCAGTCACGATTGGACAGGAGTGGTGAACACTGAAGCTTTCTTT
TRBD1	TRBV6-5	NA	TRBJ1-1	CASSYSMRGRGQVNTEAFF	TGTGCCAGCAGTTACTCGATGCGGGGCAGGGGGCAGGTGAACACTGAAGCTTTCTTT
NA	TRBV7-9	few	TRBJ2-6	CASSFLRAGANVLTF	TGTGCCAGCAGCTTCCTACGGGCTGGGGCCAACGTCCTGACTTTC
NA	TRBV20-1	many	TRBJ2-3	CSASSDTDTQYF	TGCAGTGCTAGTTCCGACACAGATACGCAGTATTTT
NA	TRBV6-5	NA	TRBJ2-3	CASSYSCYRGIADTQSF	TGTGCCAGCAGTTACTCGTGCTATCGGGGGATTGCAGATACGCAGTCTTTT
NA	TRBV28	NA	TRBJ1-1	CASSFPQNTEAFF	TGTGCCAGCAGTTTCCCGCAGAACACTGAAGCTTTCTTT
NA	TRBV7-2	NA	TRBJ2-7	CASSFRGGTYEQYF	TGTGCCAGCAGCTTTAGAGGGGGAACCTACGAGCAGTACTTC
NA	TRBV7-2	few	TRBJ1-1	CASSLGGARNTEAFF	TGTGCCAGCAGCTTAGGGGGGGCTAGGAACACTGAAGCTTTCTTT
TRBD2	TRBV9	NA	TRBJ2-5	CASGAGDFQETQYF	TGTGCCAGCGGAGCGGGGGACTTCCAAGAGACCCAGTACTTC
TRBD2	TRBV7-9	many	TRBJ2-3	CASRFLLAVTDTQYF	TGTGCCAGCAGGTTTTTGCTAGCGGTCACAGATACGCAGTATTTT
NA	TRBV12-3/TRBV12-4	many	TRBJ2-3	CASVLAGHYTDTQYF	TGTGCCAGCGTCCTGGCGGGACACTACACAGATACGCAGTATTTT
TRBD2	TRBV24-1	NA	TRBJ2-3	CATSEFGGADTQYF	TGTGCCACCAGTGAGTTCGGGGGGGCAGATACGCAGTATTTT
NA	TRBV29-1	NA	TRBJ1-2	CSVEDLFGQSINYGYTF	TGCAGCGTTGAAGATCTTTTTGGACAGTCCATTAACTATGGCTACACCTTC
NA	TRBV28	few	TRBJ2-7	CASSFSDEQYF	TGTGCCAGCAGTTTTAGCGACGAGCAGTACTTC
NA	TRBV6-5	few	TRBJ2-7	CASSYPAMAFYEQYF	TGTGCCAGCAGTTACCCAGCGATGGCCTTCTACGAGCAGTACTTC
NA	TRBV28	NA	TRBJ2-1	CASSFWTNELFF	TGTGCCAGCAGTTTTTGGACCAATGAGCTTTTCTTC
TRBD1	TRBV15	NA	TRBJ1-1	CATSRDYLGDRGTSEAFF	TGTGCCACCAGCAGAGATTATTTGGGGGACAGGGGTACAAGTGAAGCTTTCTTT
NA	TRBV7-6	NA	TRBJ2-2	CASSSPRGGGNTGELFF	TGTGCCAGCAGCTCACCTCGAGGGGGGGGGAACACCGGGGAGCTGTTTTTT
NA	TRBV18	NA	TRBJ1-5	CASSFYRESNQPQHF	TGTGCCAGCTCATTCTACAGGGAAAGCAATCAGCCCCAGCATTTT
NA	TRBV7-2	few	TRBJ1-2	CASSLKSNYGYTF	TGTGCCAGCAGCTTAAAATCTAACTATGGCTACACCTTC
TRBD1	TRBV29-1	NA	TRBJ2-5	CSVDRGQETQYF	TGCAGCGTCGACAGGGGGCAAGAGACCCAGTACTTC